These T cell receptor beta chains were read from a single sample in a study of spatial heterogeneity in lung cancer. MiXCR was run by TCRdb on the 5' RACE reads, yielding one entry per CDR3 protein. The sample records 9,500 or so distinct CDR3 sequences, more than 13% being singletons. The source material was lung tumor tissue, sampled at surgery. These receptors were taken from a male donor with early-stage non-small cell lung cancer. Both conserved end residues are part of each CDR3. Fields, in order: V gene, CDR3 protein.

>TRBV14
CASSQDRGGLWEKLFF
>TRBV11-2
CASSPRLGYNTDTQYF
>TRBV6-1
CASSAGGFTEAFF
>TRBV10-3
CAISEWTSGVDEQFF
>TRBV6-1
CASRSDEERLGEQYF
>TRBV6-5
CASSGGTGQGYTF
>TRBV4-2
CASSQVGERSEQFF
>TRBV12-3/TRBV12-4
CASRKPVGTAYNQPQHF
>TRBV12-3/TRBV12-4
CASSFDNQPQHF
>TRBV27
CASSQGNTIYF
>TRBV27
CASSPGTSGTEAFF
>TRBV29-1
CSVAQGGTDTQYF
>TRBV11-2
CASSLDWASRTDTQYF
>TRBV10-3
CAISEGGTSGISYEQYF
>TRBV5-5
CASSLAAGRNYGYTF
>TRBV18
CASSRRDKSYNEQFF
>TRBV18
CASSPGGNTGELFF
>TRBV20-1
CSARGQGNYGYTF
>TRBV2
CASRDANSGTQYF
>TRBV20-1
CSAPGTTDTQYF
>TRBV20-1
CSARRGQGVETQYF
>TRBV30
CAWSVPVRTDTQYF
>TRBV27
CASSLGPWDIQYF
>TRBV3-1
CASSLRDRYGYTF
>TRBV27
CASRVWGRTNEKLFF
>TRBV20-1
CSARDGSEQYF
>TRBV11-3
CASSLRGGTSTDTQYF
>TRBV10-2
CASSDLGTGYGYTF
>TRBV5-1
CASSLEGLAGGFF
>TRBV20-1
CSAISQGVTGELFF
>TRBV9
CASSPSGREETQYF
>TRBV5-1
CASSLGSENYEQYF
>TRBV6-6
CASSPQGNSYNSPLHF
>TRBV12-3/TRBV12-4
CASTPGGRNTEAFF
>TRBV28
CASRAPGHSYEQYF
>TRBV7-2
CASSQSFRRDNEQFF
>TRBV5-8
CASSLEGTSSSTDTQYF
>TRBV5-1
CASSLAGDGGHEQYF
>TRBV12-3/TRBV12-4
CASTTPLAKGGDEQFF
>TRBV5-1
CASSLDLAGAGELFF
>TRBV2
CASSPEVAGESNSPLHF
>TRBV9
CASSFDDGYNQPQHF
>TRBV7-2
CASSPPGAGNQPQHF
>TRBV20-1
CSAIQVSSGNTIYF
>TRBV28
CASSSKTLDRFYGYTF
>TRBV12-3/TRBV12-4
CASSRTGGGSPLHF
>TRBV20-1
CSAREVTGGYTF
>TRBV29-1
CSGYTPGGTQYF
>TRBV6-5
CASSPGGGSGELFF
>TRBV7-8
CASSQQDYEQYF
>TRBV10-3
CAISNAGGGYNEQFF
>TRBV3-1
CASSQEVGYEQYF
>TRBV12-5
CASGLVEGETQYF
>TRBV7-2
CASSLTGVYEQYF
>TRBV23-1
CASSQSRRGCSSYEQYF
>TRBV5-4
CASSPAGGPREQYF
>TRBV20-1
CSARDGNSPLHF
>TRBV6-1
CASSDIISGNTIYF